This entry lists 32 T cell receptor beta chains sequenced from one sample in a study of blood T cell repertoires in COVID-19. Using immunoSEQ multiplex PCR, the repertoire was profiled, and TCRdb retains in-frame clones only, with some absent. Of roughly 300,000 clones detected, less than 90% appear once; the ten largest clones hold roughly 1%. Sequences were obtained from PBMCs or T cells enriched from blood (not recorded which). The receptor set was obtained from a woman in her 30s who had recovered from COVID-19.

The chain carries TRBV4-2 and TRBJ2-5; 10 nucleotides agree with TRBD2. Unmatched junction bases numbered 15, after V lost 0 bases and J lost 8 bases. This CDR3 is 18 amino acids long. The germline V gene encodes CDR1 LGHNA and CDR2 YNFKEQ. The CDR3 sequence is CASSQDRIEAGGPGTQYF. The CDR3 nucleotides are TGTGCCAGCAGCCAAGACCGAATTGAAGCGGGGGGGCCCGGAACCCAGTACTTC.

This rearrangement joins TRBV27 to TRBJ2-1, with 7 bases fitting TRBD2. Germline V gene sequence: CDR1 MNHEY, CDR2 SMNVEV (reference sequence). This CDR3 comprises 17 residues. V was pared by 4 bases and J by 12 bases, with 21 bases of the junction left unmatched. The CDR3 spells CASSSRTTSRSSGGQFF. DNA of the CDR3: TGTGCCAGCAGTTCGCGAACGACTAGCCGGTCCTCTGGGGGGCAGTTCTTC.

This sequence joins TRBV18 and TRBJ1-3; D is unclear. V was cut by 2 bases and J by 0 bases, with 8 bases left in between. This CDR3 spans 15 amino acids. The V gene's germline CDR1 is KGHSH and CDR2 LQKENI. CDR3: CASSPNRDSGNTIYF. CDR3 in DNA: TGTGCCAGCTCACCAAACAGAGACTCTGGAAACACCATATATTTT.

This rearrangement joins TRBV3-1 (or the pseudogene TRBV3-2) to TRBJ2-2, with TRBD2 identical over 12 bases. V lost 0 bases and J lost 5; bases outside the gene matches: 13. The germline CDR1 and CDR2 sequences are LGHDT and YNNKEL (reference sequence). This CDR3 is built from 20 residues. The CDR3 nucleotides are TGTGCCAGCAGCCAAGACGCCCGGCGGCTAGCGGGGGGGCAGACCGGGGAGCTGTTTTTT. Protein product: CASSQDARRLAGGQTGELFF.

CDR3: CASSLGGRGEQYF. The CDR3 bases are TGCGCCAGCAGCTTGGGGGGCCGCGGCGAGCAGTACTTC. J is TRBJ2-7 and V is TRBV5-1; D perhaps matches TRBD1 (5 bases). The CDR3 has 13 amino acids. Trimming stripped 0 bases from V and 6 bases from J, with 10 bases between. CDR1 SGHRS and CDR2 YFSETQ come from the germline V gene.

Only one count was recorded for this clone. This sequence joins TRBV24-1 and TRBJ1-2, with 10 bases lining up with TRBD1. The CDR3 has 14 residues. Germline loops: CDR1 KGHDR, CDR2 SFDVKD. V lost 4 bases to trimming and J lost 7 bases; unmatched junction nucleotides: 5. This chain's CDR3 is CATSEADRGLGYTF. The CDR3, as DNA: TGTGCCACCAGTGAAGCCGACAGGGGGCTTGGCTACACCTTC.

The chain is built from TRBV9 and TRBJ2-3; D gene uncertain. CDR3 length: 17 amino acids. Germline assignment: CDR1 SGDLS and CDR2 YYNGEE. The ends were cut back, 1 base at V and 0 bases at J, with 15 bases in the middle. CDR3 residues: CASSVTPSGISTDTQYF. Written as DNA, the CDR3 is TGTGCCAGCAGCGTAACTCCCTCAGGAATTAGCACAGATACGCAGTATTTT.

The chain links TRBV30 to TRBJ1-2; TRBD1 is a possible D gene (6 bases). There are 13 residues in the CDR3. The germline gives CDR1 GTSNPN, CDR2 SVGIG (reference sequence). Trimming removed 5 bases at V and 5 bases at J, with 15 bases between. The CDR3, as DNA: TGTGCCTGGTACCCGGGGGGGGCTTATGGCTACACCTTC. Translating gives CAWYPGGAYGYTF. Supplemented by reference TRBV30 and TRBJ1-2, the full variable domain reads SQTIHQWPATLVQPVGSPLSLECTVEGTSNPNLYWYRQAAGRGLQLLFYSVGIGQISSEVPQNLSASRPQDRQFILSSKKLLLSDSGFYLCAWYPGGAYGYTFGSGTRLTVV.

This clone was seen a single time. The gene calls are TRBV6-1 and TRBJ2-2, with D possibly TRBD1 on 5 matching bases. The CDR3 loop spans 17 amino acids. V lost 4 bases, J lost 2 bases, and 17 bases lay in between. Germline assignment: CDR1 MNHNS and CDR2 SASEGT. Here the CDR3 DNA reads TGTGCCAGCAGTGCCTCCCCGTCGTGGGGCAACACCGGGGAGCTGTTTTTT. It translates to CASSASPSWGNTGELFF.

Comment on this clone: Within the sample, other DNA sequences also encode this same CDR3. The chain links TRBV5-5 to TRBJ1-6, with D possibly matching TRBD1 (6 bases). CDR3 length: 15 residues. Germline V CDR1 and CDR2: SGHKS, YYEKEE (reference sequence). The ends were cut back, 0 bases at V and 6 bases at J, with 10 bases in the middle. The CDR3 loop reads CASSLDGRGNSPLHF. In DNA form, the CDR3 reads TGTGCCAGCAGCTTGGACGGCAGGGGTAATTCACCCCTCCACTTT.

This sequence joins TRBV2 and TRBJ1-2, with 7 bases fitting TRBD1. The CDR3 has 14 residues. V lost 2 bases and J lost 8; bases outside the gene matches: 8. Per germline, CDR1 SNHLY and CDR2 FYNNEI. DNA of the CDR3: TGTGCCAGCAGTGAAAGAGGTCAGGGGGGCGGCTACACCTTC. It translates to CASSERGQGGGYTF. Drawing the rest from reference TRBV2 and TRBJ1-2, the complete variable domain is EPEVTQTPSHQVTQMGQEVILRCVPISNHLYFYWYRQILGQKVEFLVSFYNNEISEKSEIFDDQFSVERPDGSNFTLKIRSTKLEDSAMYFCASSERGQGGGYTFGSGTRLTVV.

The V call is TRBV5-6, the J call TRBJ2-2; 10 bases agree with TRBD1. The CDR3 length is 16 residues. V shed 2 bases, J shed 5 bases, and the junction held 6 bases outside the gene matches. Germline CDR1 and CDR2: SGHDT and YYEEEE. CDR3 sequence reads: CASSFRDRGGTGELFF. The DNA of the CDR3 is TGTGCCAGCAGCTTCCGGGACAGGGGAGGGACCGGGGAGCTGTTTTTT.

The gene calls are TRBV29-1 and TRBJ2-7; D might be TRBD1 (6 bases). Trimming took 6 bases from V and 1 from J, leaving 7 bases between them. CDR1 is SQVTM and CDR2 is ANQGSEA in the germline V gene. The CDR3 length is 11 residues. The CDR3 DNA reads TGCAGCGTAACAGGGTCCTACGAGCAGTACTTC. Protein product: CSVTGSYEQYF.

The chain has TRBV19 and TRBJ2-1; 10 nucleotides match TRBD2. The germline gives CDR1 LNHDA, CDR2 SQIVND (reference sequence). The V gene end was trimmed by 3 bases and the J gene end by 5 bases; junction bases not matched to a gene: 10. CDR3 length: 17 residues. CDR3 region: CASSIPQRGGRNNEQFF. As DNA, the CDR3 is TGTGCCAGTAGTATCCCCCAGCGGGGGGGCAGGAACAATGAGCAGTTCTTC.

This clone was detected only a few times. The chain has TRBV10-3 and TRBJ1-2; weak D call: TRBD1 (5 bases). CDR1 is ENHRY and CDR2 is SYGVKD in the germline V gene. Deletions cut 6 bases from V and 4 bases from J, with 15 bases between. This CDR3 region has 14 residues. The CDR3 protein is CAISNQGSSYGYTF. DNA of the CDR3: TGTGCCATCAGCAACCAGGGTTCAAGCTATGGCTACACCTTC.

Remarks on this clone: Other DNA sequences within the sample encode an identical CDR3. V usage is TRBV7-2 and J usage is TRBJ2-2, with D possibly matching TRBD2 (6 bases). CDR1 and CDR2 (germline): SGHTA, FQGNSA. V was trimmed by 2 bases and J by 0 bases, leaving 7 bases between them. The CDR3 sequence is 15 residues long. The CDR3 DNA reads as TGTGCCAGCAGCTTAACGGGGGCGAACACCGGGGAGCTGTTTTTT. It specifies CASSLTGANTGELFF.

V usage is TRBV27 and J usage is TRBJ1-5; weak D call: TRBD1 (5 bases). CDR1 MNHEY and CDR2 SMNVEV come from the germline V gene (reference sequence). Trimming shortened V by 8 bases and J by 2 bases, and 10 bases separated the two germline ends. This CDR3 contains 13 residues. CDR3 amino acids: CASAWGGNQPQHF. The DNA of the CDR3 is TGTGCCAGCGCCTGGGGCGGCAATCAGCCCCAGCATTTT.

This clone was found once. This rearrangement joins TRBV12-3 or TRBV12-4 to TRBJ2-5; no clear D gene. CDR3 length: 11 amino acids. Trimming took off 6 bases at V and 0 bases at J, with 2 bases between the two ends. The DNA of the CDR3 is TGTGCCAGCAGCAACCAAGAGACCCAGTACTTC. It encodes CASSNQETQYF.

This CDR3 reads CASFLGSPFF. The CDR3 DNA reads TGTGCCAGCTTCTTGGGCTCTCCGTTCTTT. V and J are TRBV28 and TRBJ1-1, with D unresolved. This CDR3 is 10 amino acids long. CDR1 is MDHEN and CDR2 is SYDVKM in the germline V gene. Trimming removed 8 bases at V and 14 bases at J, with 15 bases between.

The chain joins TRBV7-6 to TRBJ2-3; possibly TRBD1 for D (6 bases). This CDR3 is 14 amino acids long. V was pared by 4 bases and J by 2 bases, with 10 bases between. Germline V CDR1 and CDR2: SGHVS, FNYEAQ. In DNA form, the CDR3 reads TGTGCCAGCAGCTCCGGACAGTTCACAGATACGCAGTATTTT. Translation gives CASSSGQFTDTQYF.

This chain links TRBV15 with TRBJ1-2; maybe TRBD1 (5 bases). V was pared by 0 bases and J by 0 bases, with 11 bases between. Germline loops: CDR1 LNHNV, CDR2 YYDKDF (reference sequence). The CDR3 extends over 16 amino acids. The CDR3 here is CATSRDLGGANYGYTF. In DNA, the CDR3 is TGTGCCACCAGCAGAGATTTGGGAGGGGCTAACTATGGCTACACCTTC. The full variable domain, its missing parts supplied by reference TRBV15 and TRBJ1-2, is DAMVIQNPRYQVTQFGKPVTLSCSQTLNHNVMYWYQQKSSQAPKLLFHYYDKDFNNEADTPDNFQSRRPNTSFCFLDIRSPGLGDTAMYLCATSRDLGGANYGYTFGSGTRLTVV.

This chain uses TRBV5-1 with TRBJ1-2; 9 nucleotides agree with TRBD1. V gave up 0 bases and J gave up 4 bases; unmatched junction bases: 10. CDR3 length equals 17 residues. Germline-derived CDR1 and CDR2 are SGHRS and YFSETQ. The CDR3 sequence: CASSLEGVGQGAYGYTF. CDR3 nucleotide sequence: TGCGCCAGCAGCTTGGAAGGCGTGGGACAGGGTGCCTATGGCTACACCTTC.

V is TRBV19 and J is TRBJ1-6; 7 bases line up with TRBD1. The CDR3 is 16 amino acids. The trim removed 5 bases at V and 7 bases at J, leaving 11 bases unmatched. Germline lookup yields CDR1 LNHDA and CDR2 SQIVND (reference sequence). Here the CDR3 reads CASSALGQRINSPLHF. In DNA form, the CDR3 reads TGTGCCAGTAGTGCCTTGGGACAGCGGATAAATTCACCCCTCCACTTT. Complete variable domain (other parts from reference TRBV19 and TRBJ1-6): DGGITQSPKYLFRKEGQNVTLSCEQNLNHDAMYWYRQDPGQGLRLIYYSQIVNDFQKGDIAEGYSVSREKKESFPLTVTSAQKNPTAFYLCASSALGQRINSPLHFGNGTRLTVT.

The chain joins TRBV15 to TRBJ2-3, with TRBD2 matching 9 bases. V was clipped by 6 bases and J by 6 bases; unmatched bases: 7. From germline, CDR1 is LNHNV and CDR2 YYDKDF (reference sequence). This CDR3 contains 14 residues. The CDR3 coding sequence is TGTGCCACCAGGGCGGGGGGGCCCGGGGATACGCAGTATTTT. Translated: CATRAGGPGDTQYF.

V is TRBV18 and J is TRBJ1-4, with TRBD1 as a possible D gene (6 bases). The V and J ends lost 6 bases and 0 bases respectively, with 11 bases between them. The CDR3 runs to 15 residues. Germline values: CDR1 KGHSH, CDR2 LQKENI. In DNA, the CDR3 is TGTGCCAGCTCCTATGACAGGACAACTAATGAAAAACTGTTTTTT. Translation gives CASSYDRTTNEKLFF. Combining the CDR3 with reference TRBV18 and TRBJ1-4 gives the whole variable domain NAGVMQNPRHLVRRRGQEARLRCSPMKGHSHVYWYRQLPEEGLKFMVYLQKENIIDESGMPKERFSAEFPKEGPSILRIQQVVRGDSAAYFCASSYDRTTNEKLFFGSGTQLSVL.

CDR3 bases: TGTGCCAGCAGCTTAGTTGGAGGGACAGGGGTTCGTCATGGCTACACCTTC. Its translation: CASSLVGGTGVRHGYTF. The chain combines TRBV7-2 with TRBJ1-2; TRBD1 matches at 10 bases. Germline V lookup: CDR1 SGHTA, CDR2 FQGNSA. J gave up 6 bases and V 1 base, and 11 bases lay outside the gene matches. This CDR3 comprises 17 residues.

This chain uses TRBV28 with TRBJ1-2, with TRBD1 as a possible D gene (5 bases). Germline CDR1 and CDR2: MDHEN and SYDVKM. V was cut by 3 bases and J by 4 bases, with 15 bases left in between. The CDR3 contains 15 residues. CDR3 sequence: CASSFLPLQVYGYTF. CDR3 coding DNA: TGTGCCAGCAGTTTCTTGCCATTACAGGTCTATGGCTACACCTTC.

The chain uses TRBV2 and TRBJ1-4, with D maybe TRBD1 (5 bases). V lost 5 bases to trimming and J lost 3 bases, with 10 bases between them. CDR1 SNHLY and CDR2 FYNNEI come from the germline V gene. This CDR3 contains 14 residues. The CDR3 loop reads CASSSMTANEKLFF. CDR3 sequence (DNA): TGTGCCAGCAGTTCCATGACAGCTAATGAAAAACTGTTTTTT.

The V and J genes are TRBV27 and TRBJ1-2; 9 bases map to TRBD1. V gave up 4 bases and J gave up 4 bases; unmatched junction bases: 4. The CDR3 has 14 amino acids. Looked up from germline, CDR1 is MNHEY and CDR2 is SMNVEV (reference sequence). DNA of the CDR3: TGTGCCAGCAGTTCAGGGACAGGGAGCTATGGCTACACCTTC. Translation gives CASSSGTGSYGYTF.

This clone was counted once. This chain connects TRBV30 to TRBJ2-1, with D perhaps TRBD2 (5 bases). With 4 bases removed from V and 4 bases from J, the gap between germline ends came to 14 bases. This CDR3 is built from 14 residues. Germline-derived CDR1 and CDR2 are GTSNPN and SVGIG (reference sequence). The CDR3 DNA sequence: TGTGCCTGGAATGGAGGTTTCTCTTACAATGAGCAGTTCTTC. Amino acid sequence: CAWNGGFSYNEQFF.

The chain carries TRBV9 and TRBJ2-2; 10 bases align to TRBD1. CDR1 SGDLS and CDR2 YYNGEE come from the germline V gene. The V segment lost 4 bases and the J segment 7 bases; nucleotides outside the gene matches: 7. CDR3 length: 15 amino acids. CDR3 sequence reads: CASSLGQGFGGELFF. The CDR3 DNA reads TGTGCCAGCAGCCTGGGACAGGGGTTCGGCGGGGAGCTGTTTTTT.

This clone appeared a few times. The rearrangement links TRBV28 to TRBJ2-1; 9 nucleotides agree with TRBD2. The CDR3 loop spans 23 amino acids. The germline gives CDR1 MDHEN, CDR2 SYDVKM. V lost 7 bases and J lost 2; bases outside the gene matches: 30. In DNA, the CDR3 is TGTGCCAGCACCCCAGGGGTTAGGGCTAGCGGGGCCTCGAAGAACAGTGCCTACAATGAGCAGTTCTTC. This sequence encodes CASTPGVRASGASKNSAYNEQFF.